This T cell receptor beta chain was sequenced during a study of blood T cell repertoires in COVID-19. Study-wide background: Material from acute and convalescent COVID-19 was sourced from the United States, Italy and Spain.

Repertoires were generated with immunoSEQ multiplex PCR, while TCRdb's copy carries only in-frame clones and drops some. The table records about 310,000 clones, 80% to 90% of them present only once. Germline values: CDR1 LGHDT, CDR2 YNNKEL (reference sequence). Trimming shortened V by 4 bases and J by 2 bases, and 8 bases separated the two germline ends. CDR3 length: 13 amino acids. The sequenced material came from peripheral blood. The TCR was taken from a woman aged 45-60 years who had recovered from COVID-19. This chain connects TRBV3-1 (or the pseudogene TRBV3-2) to TRBJ1-1, with a possible D match to TRBD1 (6 bases). DNA for the CDR3: TGTGCCAGCAGCCCGGACAGTAACACTGAAGCTTTCTTT. Amino acids: CASSPDSNTEAFF.